This entry concerns a single T cell receptor beta chain. This sample was included in a study of blood T cell repertoires in COVID-19. Study details: There were acute and convalescent COVID-19 samples, and they came from the United States, Italy and Spain. The analysed material was cDNA or gDNA that came from T cells, B-cell-depleted T cells, or PBMCs.

Germline CDR1 SQVTM, CDR2 ANQGSEA. The CDR3 length is 13 residues. The trim removed 4 bases at V and 3 bases at J, leaving 6 bases unmatched. Methods used by the authors: Amplification with reference gene primers provided the estimates of nucleated cell counts. Profiled with immunoSEQ multiplex PCR; TCRdb holds only in-frame clones, not every one. V, J and clone size reflect that table, while D and trimming were determined from the DNA. The repertoire holds over 400,000 clones, with 70% to 90% as singletons. V is TRBV29-1 and J is TRBJ2-7, with 7 bases matching TRBD2. The sequenced sample consisted of peripheral blood. The clonotype originates from a human donor in a cohort sampled during active COVID-19. The DNA for the CDR3 is TGCAGCGTTGTGGGAGGGGTGATCTACGAGCAGTACTTC. It yields the protein CSVVGGVIYEQYF.